Below are 19 T cell receptor beta chains sequenced from a single sample in a study of T cells in Graves' hyperthyroidism and ophthalmopathy. RNA transcripts served as the template for amplifying TCR beta CDR3 regions. RT-PCR in the first round (using the HTBI primer set) targeted the TCR CDR3. A single record per CDR3 protein comes from TCRdb applying MiXCR to the multiplex PCR reads. The sample has 350,000 to 400,000 distinct CDR3 sequences; 11% to 15% are singletons. The sequenced sample consisted of blood. These receptors came from a woman aged 55 to 70 with Graves' hyperthyroidism.

Many counts were recorded for this clonotype. The genes are TRBV11-2 and TRBJ2-3; unclear D gene. Trimming cost V 1 base and J 0 bases, with 11 bases left between them. This CDR3 comprises 16 residues. Germline V gene data show CDR1 as SGHAT and CDR2 as FQNNGV. The CDR3 loop reads CASSLVRSGSTDTQYF. CDR3 nucleotides: TGTGCCAGCAGCTTAGTCAGGTCAGGAAGCACAGATACGCAGTATTTT.

This clonotype was detected a few times. In DNA, the CDR3 is TGTGCCACCAGCAGAGGAACTAGCGGCCAAGAGACCCAGTACTTC. Translation: CATSRGTSGQETQYF. The chain is built from TRBV15 and TRBJ2-5; 8 nucleotides agree with TRBD2. Germline V gene lookup returns CDR1 LNHNV and CDR2 YYDKDF (reference sequence). The CDR3 runs 15 residues. The V gene end was trimmed by 1 base and the J gene end by 1 base; junction bases not matched to a gene: 2.

This clonotype has at least ten counts. The chain carries TRBV28 and TRBJ2-1, with D possibly being TRBD2 (5 bases). V was pared by 4 bases and J by 5 bases, with 9 bases between. The CDR3 has 13 amino acids. CDR1 and CDR2 from the germline V gene are MDHEN and SYDVKM. CDR3 nucleotides: TGTGCCAGCAGTTCGCCGGAGGACAATGAGCAGTTCTTC. Protein product: CASSSPEDNEQFF. Full variable domain (remainder filled in from reference TRBV28 and TRBJ2-1): DVKVTQSSRYLVKRTGEKVFLECVQDMDHENMFWYRQDPGLGLRLIYFSYDVKMKEKGDIPEGYSVSREKKERFSLILESASTNQTSMYLCASSSPEDNEQFFGPGTRLTVL.

Only a few counts were recorded for this clonotype. V is TRBV5-1 and J is TRBJ2-1, with 7 bases matching TRBD1. The CDR3 covers 15 residues. The V and J ends lost 6 bases and 8 bases, in that order; junction bases with no gene match: 14. CDR1 and CDR2 (germline): SGHRS, YFSETQ. CDR3 sequence (DNA): TGCGCCAGCACCACTGCTAGGACAGGCTTTGATGAGCAGTTCTTC. The encoded protein is CASTTARTGFDEQFF.

This clonotype was counted ten times or more. The chain links TRBV3-1 to TRBJ2-1; 10 bases fit TRBD1. The CDR3 is 14 residues long. Germline V gene sequence: CDR1 LGHDT, CDR2 YNNKEL (reference sequence). J was trimmed by 6 bases and V by 6 bases; bases with no gene match: 5. In nucleotides, the CDR3 is TGTGCCAGCAGTCGGACAGGGGGGGCCAATGAGCAGTTCTTC. As protein: CASSRTGGANEQFF.

On this clonotype: A read error may be the cause here, since a much bigger clone is one base away. The chain combines TRBV4-2 with TRBJ1-2; unclear D gene. The V end was cut by 1 base, the J end by 6 bases, with 18 bases between. Germline-derived CDR1 and CDR2 are LGHNA and YNFKEQ. The CDR3 runs to 16 residues. In nucleotides, the CDR3 is TGTGCCAGCAGCCAAGGTCCCCCCAGGACTCCTAATGGCTACACCTTC. Its protein product is CASSQGPPRTPNGYTF.

For this clonotype: Sequence at one end of the junction differs from germline and may be a read error. The J gene is TRBJ1-1, the V gene TRBV12-3 or TRBV12-4; no firm D call. The CDR3 spans 14 residues. The CDR3 region is CASIRALANTEAFF. In DNA, the CDR3 is TGTGCCAGCATCCGGGCGCTAGCGAACACTGAGGCTTTCTTT.

The chain recombines TRBV20-1 with TRBJ2-7; weak D call: TRBD2 (6 bases). With 5 bases removed from V and 0 bases from J, the gap between germline ends came to 14 bases. This CDR3 has 14 amino acids. CDR1 DFQATT and CDR2 SNEGSKA come from the germline V gene (reference sequence). The CDR3 DNA reads as TGCAGTGCTCATGGAGGGGCCAGCTCCTACGAGCAGTACTTC. Translating gives CSAHGGASSYEQYF.

A word on this clonotype: At one boundary the junction diverges from the germline segment, which might be a read error. This chain uses TRBV10-3 with TRBJ1-4, with no clear D. The germline CDR1 and CDR2 sequences are ENHRY and SYGVKD. The length of the CDR3 is 12 residues. CDR3 coding DNA: TGTGCCATCAGTGAGGATAATGAAAAACTGTCTTTT. It translates to CAISEDNEKLSF.

This clonotype was detected only a few times. A read error may explain this, as a much larger clone is one base away. V and J are TRBV3-1 and TRBJ2-3; no definite D call. Germline V gene lookup returns CDR1 LGHDT and CDR2 YNNKEL (reference sequence). The length of the CDR3 is 13 residues. Trimming took off 4 bases at V and 2 bases at J, with 7 bases between the two ends. The CDR3 region is CASSPENTDTQYF. The CDR3 DNA reads as TGTGCCAGCAGCCCCGAGAACACAGATACGCAGTATTTT.

This clonotype was seen more than once but under ten times. The rearrangement links TRBV24-1 to TRBJ2-5; the match to TRBD1 covers 10 bases. V lost 7 bases and J lost 5; bases outside the gene matches: 3. Per germline, CDR1 KGHDR and CDR2 SFDVKD. This CDR3 contains 13 residues. The CDR3 nucleotides are TGTGCCACCAGACCGGGACAGGGGGAGACCCAGTACTTC. It encodes CATRPGQGETQYF.

The table lists this clonotype with many counts. The chain recombines TRBV11-1 with TRBJ2-1; 7 bases are a match to TRBD2. Germline trimming cut 3 bases from V and 9 bases from J; bases unmatched to any gene: 11. Germline lookup yields CDR1 SGHAT and CDR2 FQDESV (reference sequence). This CDR3 has 15 residues. CDR3 amino acids: CASSFRDYSSGEQFF. The CDR3 DNA sequence: TGTGCCAGCAGCTTCCGGGACTATTCCAGTGGTGAGCAGTTCTTC.

There are many counts of this clonotype. The chain is built from TRBV18 and TRBJ1-5; TRBD1 might be the D (5 bases). This CDR3 has 14 amino acids. Trimming took off 3 bases at V and 6 bases at J, with 12 bases between the two ends. Germline CDR1 is KGHSH and CDR2 is LQKENI. CDR3 sequence (DNA): TGTGCCAGCTCACCCAGGGAGGGGTCTCAGCCCCAGCATTTT. This codes for CASSPREGSQPQHF.

This clonotype showed up just a few times. V and J are TRBV29-1 and TRBJ1-1, with unresolved D. V gave up 3 bases and J gave up 6 bases, with 14 bases separating them. The CDR3 covers 13 residues. Germline-derived CDR1 and CDR2 are SQVTM and ANQGSEA. The CDR3 here is CSVEFTARSEAFF. In DNA, the CDR3 is TGCAGCGTTGAGTTCACGGCCCGATCTGAAGCTTTCTTT.

The chain uses TRBV5-1 and TRBJ1-6, with TRBD1 as a possible D gene (5 bases). Trimming removed 0 bases from V and 9 bases from J, with 13 bases in between. The CDR3 runs to 15 residues. CDR1 is SGHRS, CDR2 YFSETQ, per germline. The DNA for the CDR3 is TGCGCCAGCAGCTTGGTAGGGGTCGATAGTTCACCCCTCCACTTT. Its translation: CASSLVGVDSSPLHF. Full variable domain (missing parts from reference TRBV5-1 and TRBJ1-6): KAGVTQTPRYLIKTRGQQVTLSCSPISGHRSVSWYQQTPGQGLQFLFEYFSETQRNKGNFPGRFSGRQFSNSRSEMNVSTLELGDSALYLCASSLVGVDSSPLHFGNGTRLTVT.

This chain connects TRBV6-1 to TRBJ2-7, with 10 positions matching TRBD2. CDR1 is MNHNS, CDR2 SASEGT, per germline. This CDR3 contains 15 residues. With 8 bases clipped from V and 6 bases from J, the junction kept 13 bases outside the gene matches. Here the CDR3 reads CASRLGASGSGEQYF. CDR3 coding DNA: TGTGCCAGCCGCCTAGGAGCTAGCGGGAGTGGCGAGCAGTACTTC.

The chain carries TRBV18 and TRBJ2-7, with D tentatively TRBD2 (5 bases). The CDR3 is 12 amino acids. The ends were cut back, 0 bases at V and 7 bases at J, with 7 bases in the middle. CDR1 and CDR2 from the germline V gene are KGHSH and LQKENI. CDR3 sequence (DNA): TGTGCCAGCTCACCACCGGAGGATGAGCAGTACTTC. Protein sequence: CASSPPEDEQYF.

This clonotype was recorded many times. The rearrangement joins TRBV12-3 or TRBV12-4 to TRBJ2-3; D is unresolved. The CDR3 loop spans 15 amino acids. V gave up 2 bases and J gave up 0 bases, with 9 bases separating them. The CDR3 region is CASSLRTPSTDTQYF. For the CDR3, the DNA is TGTGCCAGCAGTTTAAGGACGCCCAGCACAGATACGCAGTATTTT.

This clonotype occurred many times. This chain links TRBV7-3 with TRBJ2-3, with D uncertain. Germline assignment: CDR1 SGHTA and CDR2 FQGTGA. The CDR3 has 13 amino acids. The V and J ends lost 3 bases and 5 bases respectively, with 9 bases between them. DNA for the CDR3: TGTGCCAGCAGCTTGCTCGGTCAAGATACGCAGTATTTT. It is translated as CASSLLGQDTQYF.